In its sample, the clone carrying this T cell receptor beta chain was seen many times. Its antigen is unknown. The TCR beta CDR3 regions underwent amplification using RNA transcripts as the source. In the first-round RT-PCR of the TCR CDR3, the HTBI primer set was used. Each CDR3 protein is one row after TCRdb ran MiXCR on the multiplex PCR reads. The sample lists about 500,000 distinct CDR3 sequences; 17% were seen once. This sample stems from a study of T cells in Graves' hyperthyroidism and ophthalmopathy. Study observations and caveats: A 13 V-J signature model discriminated ophthalmopathy versus stable hyperthyroidism.

Ophthalmopathy cases met thresholds of Clinical Activity Score at least 3, NOSPECS grade at least 4 and duration under 3 months. The trim removed 5 bases at V and 4 bases at J, leaving 13 bases unmatched. CDR3 length: 16 residues. Looked up from germline, CDR1 is SGHAT and CDR2 is FQNNGV. The sequence was obtained from a young woman with Graves' ophthalmopathy. The sequenced sample consisted of blood. V usage is TRBV11-2 and J usage is TRBJ2-7; 8 bases are a match to TRBD1. The CDR3 nucleotides are TGTGCCAGCAGCCCACTGACAGGGGCTATTGTATACGAGCAGTACTTC. The encoded protein is CASSPLTGAIVYEQYF.